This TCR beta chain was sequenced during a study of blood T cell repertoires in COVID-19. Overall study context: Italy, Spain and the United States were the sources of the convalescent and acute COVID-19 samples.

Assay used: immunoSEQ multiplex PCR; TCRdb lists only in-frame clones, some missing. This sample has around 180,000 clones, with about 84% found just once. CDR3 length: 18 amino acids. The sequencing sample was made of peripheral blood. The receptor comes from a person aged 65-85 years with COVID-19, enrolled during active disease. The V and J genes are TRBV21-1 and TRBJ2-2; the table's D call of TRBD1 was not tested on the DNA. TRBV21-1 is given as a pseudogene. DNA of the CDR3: TGTGCCAGCAGGGGGTGGACAGGTGCTCCTCCGAACACCGGGGAGCTGTTTTTT. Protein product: CASRGWTGAPPNTGELFF.